The 5 T cell receptor beta chains reported below all come from one sample, sequenced in a study of identical twins. TCRdb reprocessed the 5' RACE reads with MiXCR, giving one entry per CDR3 protein. This table holds 1.5 million to 2 million distinct CDR3 sequences, about 30% found once. Sequences were obtained from cord blood. All receptors come from a newborn girl in good health.

For the CDR3, the DNA is TGCAGTGCTAGAGAAGGGACTTCGGACACTGAAGCTTTCTTT. Translated: CSAREGTSDTEAFF. The chain employs TRBV20-1 and TRBJ1-1; D may be TRBD1 (5 bases). This CDR3 has 14 residues. The germline CDR1 and CDR2 sequences are DFQATT and SNEGSKA (reference sequence). The germline V and J ends were trimmed by 0 bases and 3 bases, with 11 bases remaining between them.

There are a few counts of this clonotype. CDR3 residues: CASSQGGSADTQYF. For the CDR3, the DNA is TGCGCCAGCAGCCAAGGGGGGTCCGCAGATACGCAGTATTTT. The chain uses TRBV4-1 and TRBJ2-3, with D tentatively TRBD1 or TRBD2 (5 bases each). Germline CDR1 MGHRA, CDR2 YSYEKL. V lost 1 base to trimming and J lost 4 bases, with 9 bases between them. The CDR3 has 14 residues.

This clonotype was observed many times. The genes are TRBV20-1 and TRBJ2-1; 8 nucleotides match TRBD2. This CDR3 is built from 16 residues. CDR1 is DFQATT, CDR2 SNEGSKA, per germline (reference sequence). V was clipped by 2 bases and J by 4 bases; unmatched bases: 10. The CDR3 nucleotides are TGCAGTGCTAGACCCCTAAGCGGGGGCCCATACAATGAGCAGTTCTTC. Translation gives CSARPLSGGPYNEQFF.

The V gene is TRBV27, the J gene TRBJ2-3; D is uncertain. V lost 1 base and J lost 1, with 9 bases in between. CDR1 is MNHEY and CDR2 is SMNVEV in the germline V gene (reference sequence). The CDR3 is 15 amino acids. Here the CDR3 reads CASSLFPRGTDTQYF. The CDR3 nucleotides are TGTGCCAGCAGTTTATTTCCCCGCGGCACAGATACGCAGTATTTT.

Note on this clonotype: This may stem from a read error, because a much larger clone lies one nucleotide away. The V call is TRBV12-3 or TRBV12-4, the J call TRBJ1-6; tentative D call: TRBD1 (6 bases). This CDR3 has 14 amino acids. The CDR3 loop is CASSSTRLGTPPHF. DNA of the CDR3: TGTGCCAGCAGTTCGACCAGACTCGGGACACCCCCCCACTTT.